The clone carrying this TCR beta chain was recorded a few times. This sample includes further DNA sequences coding for the same CDR3. Profiled with immunoSEQ multiplex PCR; TCRdb holds only in-frame clones, not every one. This table holds about 250,000 clones, 75% to 90% found once. This CDR3 is built from 14 residues. Germline V gene lookup returns CDR1 KGHSH and CDR2 LQKENI. V lost 4 bases to trimming and J lost 2 bases; unmatched junction nucleotides: 1. This sample was included in a study of blood T cell repertoires in COVID-19. The chain employs TRBV18 and TRBJ2-7; 11 nucleotides align to TRBD1. This receptor was taken from a woman between 35 and 50 years old who had recovered from COVID-19. The material sequenced was peripheral blood. The CDR3 region is CASSRGQGAYEQYF. The DNA of the CDR3 is TGTGCCAGCTCACGGGGACAGGGGGCCTACGAGCAGTACTTC.